What follows is one T cell receptor (beta chain) and its context. The antigen remains unidentified. Germline values: CDR1 MNHEY, CDR2 SVGAGI. This CDR3 contains 15 residues. The ends lost 0 bases at V and 9 bases at J; junction bases unmatched: 5. The data originate from a study of T-cell memory formation after mild COVID-19. Findings of the study overall: Pre-infection memory harbored some responding clones, suggesting cross-reactive memory joined. Those CD4+ clones that contracted were mainly in CM and EM (CD8+ ones in EMRA). Whereas later expanders leaned CD4+, clones contracting day 15 to 85 showed a balanced CD4/CD8 makeup.

Using its own MiXCR run on the 5' RACE reads, TCRdb lists one record per CDR3 protein. Of about 290,000 distinct CDR3 sequences in the sample, around a sixth are singletons; the top ten hold roughly a fifth. The sequenced sample was PBMCs or a T cell subset sorted from them (not recorded which). The sequence was obtained from a man younger than 35 who had mild COVID-19 (a few samples of this study predate the infection). Cell type and time point are not known. V gene TRBV6-5 combines with J gene TRBJ2-2; 9 positions agree with TRBD1. CDR3 in DNA: TGTGCCAGCAGTTACTCTCCACAGGGGGCCTGGGAGCTGTTTTTT. Its protein is CASSYSPQGAWELFF.